Following are 26 T cell receptor beta chains from one sample sequenced in a study of control samples from healthy donors and cancer patients. The protocol was immunoSEQ multiplex PCR, while the TCRdb copy is restricted to in-frame clones and leaves out a portion. The sample has some 140,000 clones; just under 95% are singletons. Sequenced input: blood. The origin of the receptors is a man aged 25 to 45 in good health.

The genes are TRBV6-1 and TRBJ1-6; D gene ambiguous. The CDR3 has 16 amino acids. V was cut by 1 base and J by 0 bases, with 7 bases left in between. CDR1 and CDR2 (germline): MNHNS, SASEGT. The CDR3 spells CASSEDWRSYNSPLHF. The CDR3 DNA is TGTGCCAGCAGTGAAGATTGGCGCTCCTATAATTCACCCCTCCACTTT.

The rearrangement joins TRBV5-1 to TRBJ1-2; D ambiguous. This CDR3 spans 13 amino acids. Trimming pared 3 bases from V and 8 bases from J, leaving 14 bases between. Per germline, CDR1 SGHRS and CDR2 YFSETQ. Here the CDR3 reads CASSSGYGVGYTF. In DNA form, the CDR3 reads TGCGCCAGCAGCTCGGGATACGGGGTAGGCTACACCTTC.

The gene calls are TRBV12-5 and TRBJ1-2; D is ambiguous. The CDR3 has 14 amino acids. Between the trimmed V and J ends, which lost 0 bases and 7 bases, there was a span of 12 bases. CDR1 and CDR2 (germline): LGHNT, FRNRAP. CDR3 in amino acids: CASGLVLQDGGYTF. The CDR3 DNA is TGTGCTAGTGGTTTGGTACTGCAAGACGGTGGCTACACCTTC.

This chain connects TRBV4-3 to TRBJ1-4; D ambiguous. This CDR3 is 16 amino acids long. V gave up 1 base and J gave up 4 bases, with 13 bases separating them. Germline values: CDR1 LGHNA, CDR2 YSLEER. CDR3 protein: CASSQVLAAHNEKLFF. The CDR3, as DNA: TGCGCCAGCAGCCAAGTTTTAGCAGCACATAATGAAAAACTGTTTTTT.

This clone was seen a few times. This chain links TRBV9 with TRBJ2-1; TRBD2 agrees at 9 bases. The CDR3 totals 15 residues. Trimming removed 0 bases from V and 9 bases from J; junction bases left unmatched: 7. Germline V gene sequence: CDR1 SGDLS, CDR2 YYNGEE. CDR3 DNA: TGTGCCAGCAGCGTAGAGACTAGCGGCTCTAGTGAGCAGTTCTTC. This translates into CASSVETSGSSEQFF.

V gene TRBV28 combines with J gene TRBJ1-2, with 7 bases lining up with TRBD1. Germline V CDR1 and CDR2: MDHEN, SYDVKM. This CDR3 has 13 residues. Germline trimming cut 4 bases from V and 4 bases from J; bases unmatched to any gene: 3. The CDR3 nucleotides are TGTGCCAGCAGTTCGGACAGGCTCTATGGCTACACCTTC. Translated: CASSSDRLYGYTF.

The J gene is TRBJ1-5, the V gene TRBV15; D is undetermined. V lost 5 bases, J lost 1 base, and 6 bases lay in between. This CDR3 region has 13 residues. The germline V gene encodes CDR1 LNHNV and CDR2 YYDKDF (reference sequence). The DNA of the CDR3 is TGTGCCACCAGCGGAGGGAGCAATCAGCCCCAGCATTTT. Translated, it gives CATSGGSNQPQHF.

This clone has just one count. CDR3 region: CSVYSASEAFF. The CDR3 DNA sequence: TGCAGCGTATACAGCGCTTCCGAAGCTTTCTTT. The chain uses TRBV29-1 and TRBJ1-1; D remains unclear. The germline V and J ends were trimmed by 6 bases and 8 bases, with 13 bases remaining between them. The CDR3 extends over 11 amino acids. CDR1 and CDR2 from the germline V gene are SQVTM and ANQGSEA.

The genes are TRBV2 and TRBJ1-4, with a weak D call TRBD1 (5 bases). This CDR3 has 15 residues. CDR1 and CDR2 from the germline V gene are SNHLY and FYNNEI. Trimming shortened V by 6 bases and J by 8 bases, and 19 bases separated the two germline ends. CDR3 coding DNA: TGTGCCAGCAGCGCCCCTCGGGGCGGCGGCGAAAAACTGTTTTTT. Translated: CASSAPRGGGEKLFF. The complete variable domain, with remaining parts taken from reference TRBV2 and TRBJ1-4, reads EPEVTQTPSHQVTQMGQEVILRCVPISNHLYFYWYRQILGQKVEFLVSFYNNEISEKSEIFDDQFSVERPDGSNFTLKIRSTKLEDSAMYFCASSAPRGGGEKLFFGSGTQLSVL.

The chain joins TRBV6-1 to TRBJ1-2; D is unclear. This CDR3 region has 14 residues. The V gene's germline CDR1 is MNHNS and CDR2 SASEGT. V lost 3 bases and J lost 6, with 14 bases in between. For the CDR3, the DNA is TGTGCCAGCAGTGAGGAGGACCTCTGGCATGGCTACACCTTC. It codes for CASSEEDLWHGYTF.

The chain combines TRBV7-2 with TRBJ2-1, with 13 bases fitting TRBD2. From germline, CDR1 is SGHTA and CDR2 FQGNSA. The ends lost 3 bases at V and 4 bases at J; junction bases unmatched: 6. The CDR3 is made up of 17 amino acids. The DNA of the CDR3 is TGTGCCAGCAGCTTGGGGGGACTAGCGGGAAAATACAATGAGCAGTTCTTC. Encoded protein: CASSLGGLAGKYNEQFF.

The chain uses TRBV28 and TRBJ2-7, with D possibly matching TRBD1 (6 bases). Per germline, CDR1 MDHEN and CDR2 SYDVKM. Between the trimmed V and J ends, which lost 7 bases and 6 bases, there was a span of 19 bases. CDR3 length: 14 residues. In DNA form, the CDR3 reads TGTGCCAGCAAGAACCAGGGGAACTCTGGCGAGCAGTACTTC. Protein sequence: CASKNQGNSGEQYF.

This clone was picked up one time. The chain recombines TRBV3-1 (or the pseudogene TRBV3-2) with TRBJ2-1; 7 positions agree with TRBD1. The length of the CDR3 is 15 residues. Germline V CDR1 and CDR2: LGHDT, YNNKEL (reference sequence). V shed 4 bases and J 1 base; nucleotides not matched to a gene: 4. The CDR3 loop is CASSRNRGSYNEQFF. The CDR3 DNA reads as TGTGCCAGCAGCCGAAACAGGGGTTCCTACAATGAGCAGTTCTTC.

The chain uses TRBV7-8 and TRBJ2-1; 10 bases match TRBD2. V shed 7 bases, J shed 4 bases, and the junction held 7 bases outside the gene matches. The CDR3 totals 15 residues. The germline V gene has CDR1 SGHVS and CDR2 FQNEAQ. The CDR3 region is CASTPGTSVYNEQFF. The CDR3 nucleotides read TGTGCCAGCACTCCCGGGACTAGCGTATACAATGAGCAGTTCTTC.

This rearrangement joins TRBV28 to TRBJ1-6; TRBD1 is a possible D gene (6 bases). V lost 3 bases to trimming and J lost 8 bases, with 8 bases between them. The CDR3 length is 13 residues. Per germline, CDR1 MDHEN and CDR2 SYDVKM. DNA of the CDR3: TGTGCCAGCAGTTTGGACAGCCATTCACCCCTCCACTTT. This sequence encodes CASSLDSHSPLHF.

The V call is TRBV19, the J call TRBJ1-2; D is ambiguous. CDR1 LNHDA and CDR2 SQIVND come from the germline V gene (reference sequence). The V gene lost 3 bases and the J gene lost 1 base, with 6 bases spanning the gap. The CDR3 covers 13 residues. The CDR3 loop reads CASSMTLNYGYTF. In DNA, the CDR3 is TGTGCCAGTAGTATGACTCTTAACTATGGCTACACCTTC. The full variable domain, completed using reference TRBV19 and TRBJ1-2, is DGGITQSPKYLFRKEGQNVTLSCEQNLNHDAMYWYRQDPGQGLRLIYYSQIVNDFQKGDIAEGYSVSREKKESFPLTVTSAQKNPTAFYLCASSMTLNYGYTFGSGTRLTVV.

The sample holds one count of this clone. This chain joins TRBV27 and TRBJ1-3; D ambiguous. The CDR3 is 18 residues long. Trimming took off 5 bases at V and 0 bases at J, with 20 bases between the two ends. The germline V gene has CDR1 MNHEY and CDR2 SMNVEV (reference sequence). Here the CDR3 DNA reads TGTGCCAGCAGTACGCACTGGACGGATCATCCCTCTGGAAACACCATATATTTT. It translates to CASSTHWTDHPSGNTIYF.

V and J are TRBV6-4 and TRBJ2-2; D ambiguous. Trimming took 2 bases from V and 2 from J, leaving 9 bases between them. Germline lookup yields CDR1 MRHNA and CDR2 SNTAGT. The CDR3 is 15 residues long. CDR3 DNA: TGTGCCAGCAGTGACGTCGCAGGCAACACCGGGGAGCTGTTTTTT. This sequence encodes CASSDVAGNTGELFF.

V is TRBV4-3 and J is TRBJ2-6, with D unresolved. Germline assignment: CDR1 LGHNA and CDR2 YSLEER. The CDR3 is made up of 14 amino acids. Trimming pared 2 bases from V and 4 bases from J, leaving 6 bases between. The CDR3 here is CASSQSLGANVLTF. CDR3 coding DNA: TGCGCCAGCAGCCAATCATTGGGGGCCAACGTCCTGACTTTC.

V is TRBV9 and J is TRBJ2-7, with 9 bases lining up with TRBD1. With V trimmed by 4 bases and J by 9 bases, 14 bases remained unmatched. There are 15 residues in the CDR3. From germline, CDR1 is SGDLS and CDR2 YYNGEE. As DNA, the CDR3 is TGTGCCAGCAGCCTCGGACAGGGGAAAGCTACGGGGCAGTACTTC. It codes for CASSLGQGKATGQYF. The entire variable domain, with the rest obtained from reference TRBV9 and TRBJ2-7, is as follows: DSGVTQTPKHLITATGQRVTLRCSPRSGDLSVYWYQQSLDQGLQFLIQYYNGEERAKGNILERFSAQQFPDLHSELNLSSLELGDSALYFCASSLGQGKATGQYFGPGTRLTVT.

The V gene is TRBV21-1, the J gene TRBJ2-2; the table assigns TRBD2, which was not confirmed against the DNA. TRBV21-1 is marked as a pseudogene. CDR3 length: 13 residues. As DNA, the CDR3 is TGTGCCAGGATAAAACGGGGGACCGGGGAGCTGTTTTTT. This encodes CARIKRGTGELFF.

This chain joins TRBV5-4 and TRBJ2-3; TRBD2 is a possible D gene (6 bases). Germline CDR1 and CDR2: SGHNT and YYREEE (reference sequence). Deletions cut 3 bases from V and 2 bases from J, with 16 bases between. The CDR3 contains 16 residues. The CDR3 bases are TGTGCCAGCAGCTCTTGGGGACTGACCAACACAGATACGCAGTATTTT. Protein product: CASSSWGLTNTDTQYF.

This clone has a single count. The CDR3 DNA reads as TGTGCCACCAGTGGTTGGGCCGGGACTAGCGGGAGTAGTGAGCAGTTCTTC. Its translation: CATSGWAGTSGSSEQFF. V gene TRBV24-1 combines with J gene TRBJ2-1, with TRBD2 matching over 14 bases. J gave up 9 bases and V 5 bases, and 11 bases lay outside the gene matches. This CDR3 spans 17 amino acids. CDR1 and CDR2 from the germline V gene are KGHDR and SFDVKD.

The rearrangement links TRBV7-6 to TRBJ1-3; D may be TRBD1 (5 bases). Germline-derived CDR1 and CDR2 are SGHVS and FNYEAQ. The CDR3 spans 17 residues. V lost 5 bases and J 0 bases, leaving 17 bases between the germline ends. The CDR3, as DNA: TGTGCCAGCAGCCCCCGGTGGGGCAGGCGCTCTGGAAACACCATATATTTT. Translating it yields CASSPRWGRRSGNTIYF.

This clone was observed a handful of times. The chain employs TRBV7-9 and TRBJ1-1; 8 bases match TRBD1. CDR3 size: 18 residues. After removal of 3 bases from V and 5 bases from J, the junction contained 17 bases not matched to a gene. Germline V CDR1 and CDR2: SEHNR, FQNEAQ (reference sequence). This CDR3 is CASSFSPQQQGGGTEAFF. For the CDR3, the DNA is TGTGCCAGCAGCTTCTCACCACAACAACAGGGGGGAGGGACTGAAGCTTTCTTT.

This clone is a singleton in its sample. This chain uses TRBV5-8 with TRBJ1-1; 7 bases fit TRBD1. Germline V gene lookup returns CDR1 SGHTS and CDR2 YDEGEE. V lost 3 bases and J lost 0; bases outside the gene matches: 5. The CDR3 consists of 15 residues. CDR3 residues: CASSYYRGLNTEAFF. In DNA form, the CDR3 reads TGTGCCAGCAGCTATTACAGGGGATTGAACACTGAAGCTTTCTTT.